This record looks at one T cell receptor (beta chain) sequence and its context. This record comes from a study of blood T cell repertoires in COVID-19. Background on the study: COVID-19 samples from acute and convalescent phases originated in the United States, Italy and Spain. The cDNA or gDNA used as material had been derived from T cells, B-cell-depleted T cells, or PBMCs.

CDR3 size: 12 residues. Germline lookup yields CDR1 KGHSH and CDR2 LQKENI. With 5 bases removed from V and 12 bases from J, the gap between germline ends came to 14 bases. Source study methods: For nucleated cells, counts were estimated from reference gene primer amplification. Libraries were prepared by immunoSEQ multiplex PCR; TCRdb keeps only in-frame clonotypes and omits some of them. V, J and clone size derive from that table, while D and trimming were established from the DNA sequence. This sample yields roughly 40,000 clones, of which 75% to 90% are seen a single time; 6.1% belongs to the top ten.

The receptor was derived from a human donor in a cohort sampled during active COVID-19. The specimen sequenced was peripheral blood. The rearrangement joins TRBV18 to TRBJ2-1; D gene ambiguous. The CDR3 is CASSTSAFGQFF. The CDR3 DNA follows: TGTGCCAGCTCAACGTCAGCGTTTGGGCAGTTCTTC.